These 24 T cell receptor beta chains share one sample of origin, sequenced in a study of blood T cell repertoires in COVID-19. Sequenced by immunoSEQ multiplex PCR; TCRdb stores in-frame clones only, minus some. The data show over 200,000 clones, roughly 94% seen once. The specimen was peripheral blood. All receptors come from a man younger than 40 with acute or convalescent COVID-19.

This clone has only one observation. V is TRBV5-5 and J is TRBJ1-2; D possibly corresponds to TRBD1 (5 bases). The V gene lost 0 bases and the J gene lost 5 bases, with 8 bases spanning the gap. CDR3 length: 13 amino acids. Germline values: CDR1 SGHKS, CDR2 YYEKEE (reference sequence). For the CDR3, the DNA is TGTGCCAGCAGCTTGGGGACAACTTATGGCTACACCTTC. Translated: CASSLGTTYGYTF.

V is TRBV5-4 and J is TRBJ1-4; D remains unclear. Looked up from germline, CDR1 is SGHNT and CDR2 is YYREEE (reference sequence). V gave up 2 bases and J gave up 4 bases, with 9 bases separating them. The CDR3 extends over 14 amino acids. This chain's CDR3 is CASSFGGINEKLFF. DNA for the CDR3: TGTGCCAGCAGCTTCGGAGGGATTAATGAAAAACTGTTTTTT.

The V gene is TRBV13, the J gene TRBJ2-7; 8 bases align to TRBD1. The CDR3 length is 13 residues. V lost 5 bases and J lost 4; bases outside the gene matches: 4. CDR1 PRHDT and CDR2 FYEKMQ come from the germline V gene (reference sequence). The CDR3 DNA reads as TGTGCCAGCAGCATGGGACAGGAGTACGAGCAGTACTTC. This translates into CASSMGQEYEQYF.

The genes are TRBV27 and TRBJ1-6; TRBD1 matches 11 bases. With V trimmed by 6 bases and J by 7 bases, 2 bases remained unmatched. The germline V gene has CDR1 MNHEY and CDR2 SMNVEV (reference sequence). The CDR3 runs to 14 residues. CDR3 residues: CASSRTGGNSPLHF. In DNA, the CDR3 is TGTGCCAGCAGCCGGACAGGGGGCAATTCACCCCTCCACTTT.

This chain uses TRBV6-5 with TRBJ1-1; 8 bases are shared with TRBD1. V gave up 8 bases and J gave up 0 bases; unmatched junction bases: 8. The V gene's germline CDR1 is MNHEY and CDR2 SVGAGI. The CDR3 spans 15 residues. In DNA form, the CDR3 reads TGTGCCAGCCACCCCAGGGGGCGCTTGAACACTGAAGCTTTCTTT. As protein: CASHPRGRLNTEAFF.

This clone was picked up one time. The chain is built from TRBV4-1 and TRBJ2-4, with TRBD2 as a possible D gene (6 bases). Between the trimmed V and J ends, which lost 1 base and 0 bases, there was a span of 7 bases. Germline CDR1 and CDR2: MGHRA and YSYEKL. The CDR3 spans 15 residues. DNA of the CDR3: TGCGCCAGCAGCCAAGGGGGAGGAGCCAAAAACATTCAGTACTTC. Translated: CASSQGGGAKNIQYF.

This clone showed up just once. The chain employs TRBV14 and TRBJ2-3; D may be TRBD2 (5 bases). Trimming left V 6 bases short and J 3 bases short, with 10 bases between. The CDR3 is 13 residues long. The germline CDR1 and CDR2 sequences are SGHDN and FVKESK. The CDR3 DNA is TGTGCCAGCAGGTACAGCGGTACAGATACGCAGTATTTT. Translating it yields CASRYSGTDTQYF.

This chain uses TRBV19 with TRBJ2-1; 8 bases fit TRBD1. V lost 7 bases, J lost 0 bases, and 2 bases stayed unmatched. CDR3 length: 14 amino acids. Germline assignment: CDR1 LNHDA and CDR2 SQIVND (reference sequence). In DNA, the CDR3 is TGTGCCAGTAATGGACAGGGCTCCTACAATGAGCAGTTCTTC. This encodes CASNGQGSYNEQFF.

The V call is TRBV5-1, the J call TRBJ1-2; 7 bases fit TRBD1. J was trimmed by 7 bases and V by 4 bases; bases with no gene match: 7. CDR3 size: 13 residues. In germline, CDR1 is SGHRS, CDR2 YFSETQ. This CDR3 reads CASSTKTGIGYTF. The DNA of the CDR3 is TGCGCCAGCAGCACCAAGACAGGGATTGGCTACACCTTC.

The J gene is TRBJ1-1, the V gene TRBV11-3; D possibly corresponds to TRBD1 (6 bases). Trimming took off 5 bases at V and 2 bases at J, with 21 bases between the two ends. The CDR3 runs 17 residues. Germline CDR1 is SGHNT and CDR2 is YENEEA. The CDR3 DNA is TGTGCCAGCAGCATCTGGCAGCAGGGGCCCCTAAACACTGAAGCTTTCTTT. Its translation is CASSIWQQGPLNTEAFF.

For the CDR3, the DNA is TGCAGCGTCGTAGGGGACAGGTCCTCGAGGGGCTCTGGAAACACCATATATTTT. Its translation: CSVVGDRSSRGSGNTIYF. This sequence joins TRBV29-1 and TRBJ1-3, with 8 bases lining up with TRBD1. In germline, CDR1 is SQVTM, CDR2 ANQGSEA. This CDR3 spans 18 amino acids. J gave up 0 bases and V 6 bases, and 16 bases lay outside the gene matches.

This chain uses TRBV27 with TRBJ2-7; 14 nucleotides match TRBD2. The V and J ends lost 5 bases and 3 bases, in that order; junction bases with no gene match: 6. The CDR3 loop spans 16 amino acids. Germline CDR1 is MNHEY and CDR2 is SMNVEV (reference sequence). CDR3 coding DNA: TGTGCCAGCAGTAGAACCGGGACTAGCGGGGGCTACGAGCAGTACTTC. Translated: CASSRTGTSGGYEQYF.

The J gene is TRBJ1-6, the V gene TRBV6-1, with TRBD1 matching over 9 bases. Trimming removed 2 bases from V and 9 bases from J; junction bases left unmatched: 5. The CDR3 covers 15 residues. Germline CDR1 and CDR2: MNHNS and SASEGT. The CDR3 coding sequence is TGTGCCAGCAGTGAATCGGGACAGGGAGGTTCACCCCTCCACTTT. Amino acids: CASSESGQGGSPLHF.

V and J are TRBV2 and TRBJ2-2; TRBD2 matches at 7 bases. Germline assignment: CDR1 SNHLY and CDR2 FYNNEI. This CDR3 has 19 amino acids. V shed 4 bases, J shed 2 bases, and the junction held 16 bases outside the gene matches. The CDR3 is CASSAQGLDSFLNTGELFF. CDR3 DNA: TGTGCCAGCAGTGCCCAAGGACTAGACTCCTTCTTAAACACCGGGGAGCTGTTTTTT. Combining the CDR3 with reference TRBV2 and TRBJ2-2 gives the whole variable domain EPEVTQTPSHQVTQMGQEVILRCVPISNHLYFYWYRQILGQKVEFLVSFYNNEISEKSEIFDDQFSVERPDGSNFTLKIRSTKLEDSAMYFCASSAQGLDSFLNTGELFFGEGSRLTVL.

The rearrangement uses TRBV6-5 and TRBJ2-7; the match to TRBD2 covers 12 bases. Germline CDR1 and CDR2: MNHEY and SVGAGI. The CDR3 totals 14 residues. V lost 3 bases to trimming and J lost 7 bases; unmatched junction nucleotides: 4. DNA for the CDR3: TGTGCCAGCAGTTATGGACTAGCGGGACGGGAGCAGTACTTC. Protein sequence: CASSYGLAGREQYF.

The chain uses TRBV30 and TRBJ2-5, with 10 bases that match TRBD2. The ends lost 4 bases at V and 4 bases at J; junction bases unmatched: 15. The CDR3 totals 17 residues. The germline V gene has CDR1 GTSNPN and CDR2 SVGIG (reference sequence). The CDR3 loop is CAWKGLAGARSSETQYF. CDR3 nucleotides: TGTGCCTGGAAGGGCCTAGCGGGGGCCCGATCCTCAGAGACCCAGTACTTC.

The chain joins TRBV19 to TRBJ2-2; D uncertain. CDR3 length equals 15 residues. V lost 6 bases and J 6 bases, leaving 17 bases between the germline ends. Looked up from germline, CDR1 is LNHDA and CDR2 is SQIVND (reference sequence). The CDR3 loop reads CASSPTPTVSGELFF. The CDR3 nucleotides read TGTGCCAGTAGCCCAACCCCAACAGTATCCGGGGAGCTGTTTTTT.

The V and J genes are TRBV27 and TRBJ2-2, with D possibly TRBD2 on 5 matching bases. The CDR3 has 14 amino acids. Trimming stripped 6 bases from V and 4 bases from J, with 12 bases between. Germline CDR1 is MNHEY and CDR2 is SMNVEV (reference sequence). For the CDR3, the DNA is TGTGCCAGCAGGCCGGGATTAACCACCGGGGAGCTGTTTTTT. Protein product: CASRPGLTTGELFF.

Note on this clone: At the DNA level, this CDR3 is encoded by other sequences in the same sample as well. The V and J genes are TRBV6-5 and TRBJ2-7, with 15 positions matching TRBD2. The germline CDR1 and CDR2 sequences are MNHEY and SVGAGI. With V trimmed by 4 bases and J by 3 bases, 4 bases remained unmatched. CDR3 length equals 16 residues. The CDR3: CASSLGLAGGGYEQYF. The CDR3, as DNA: TGTGCCAGCAGTTTGGGACTAGCGGGAGGAGGCTACGAGCAGTACTTC.

V gene TRBV7-8 combines with J gene TRBJ1-1; the D is unclear. The CDR3 totals 14 residues. The V end was cut by 5 bases, the J end by 4 bases, with 14 bases between. From germline, CDR1 is SGHVS and CDR2 FQNEAQ. The CDR3 DNA reads as TGTGCCAGCAGCCTCGGGTCTTCAAGCACTGAAGCTTTCTTT. Protein product: CASSLGSSSTEAFF.

This clone was seen only once. The genes are TRBV2 and TRBJ2-7; 10 nucleotides agree with TRBD1. Germline V gene data show CDR1 as SNHLY and CDR2 as FYNNEI. V was clipped by 7 bases and J by 3 bases; unmatched bases: 6. The CDR3 has 14 amino acids. The CDR3 DNA sequence: TGTGCCAGCAAGGCTGACAGGGGGCTCTACGAGCAGTACTTC. Protein product: CASKADRGLYEQYF. Supplemented by reference TRBV2 and TRBJ2-7, the full variable domain reads EPEVTQTPSHQVTQMGQEVILRCVPISNHLYFYWYRQILGQKVEFLVSFYNNEISEKSEIFDDQFSVERPDGSNFTLKIRSTKLEDSAMYFCASKADRGLYEQYFGPGTRLTVT.

The chain has TRBV16 and TRBJ2-1, with 8 bases fitting TRBD1. The J segment lost 8 bases and the V segment lost 6 bases, leaving 12 bases of the junction unmatched. Germline CDR1 and CDR2: KGHSY and FQNENV. The CDR3 spans 15 residues. The CDR3 sequence: CASSLGQGFGDEQFF. Written as DNA, the CDR3 is TGTGCCAGCAGTCTTGGACAGGGATTTGGTGATGAGCAGTTCTTC. Together with reference TRBV16 and TRBJ2-1, the CDR3 gives the full variable domain: GEEVAQTPKHLVRGEGQKAKLYCAPIKGHSYVFWYQQVLKNEFKFLISFQNENVFDETGMPKERFSAKCLPNSPCSLEIQATKLEDSAVYFCASSLGQGFGDEQFFGPGTRLTVL.

The chain links TRBV5-4 to TRBJ2-7; possible D gene TRBD2, 6 bases. Germline V gene data show CDR1 as SGHNT and CDR2 as YYREEE (reference sequence). Trimming stripped 0 bases from V and 6 bases from J, with 10 bases between. There are 13 residues in the CDR3. CDR3 DNA: TGTGCCAGCAGCTTGGGCGGGGTACTCGAGCAGTACTTC. Amino acid sequence: CASSLGGVLEQYF.

The rearrangement joins TRBV12-1 to TRBJ1-5; the D call of TRBD1 is as the table states it, not checked on the DNA. TRBV12-1 is a known pseudogene. This CDR3 region has 18 residues. The CDR3 region has the DNA TGTGCCAGCAGCTTTGAACGACGGACAGGAAGCTTCAATCAGCCCCAGCATTTT. It is translated as CASSFERRTGSFNQPQHF.